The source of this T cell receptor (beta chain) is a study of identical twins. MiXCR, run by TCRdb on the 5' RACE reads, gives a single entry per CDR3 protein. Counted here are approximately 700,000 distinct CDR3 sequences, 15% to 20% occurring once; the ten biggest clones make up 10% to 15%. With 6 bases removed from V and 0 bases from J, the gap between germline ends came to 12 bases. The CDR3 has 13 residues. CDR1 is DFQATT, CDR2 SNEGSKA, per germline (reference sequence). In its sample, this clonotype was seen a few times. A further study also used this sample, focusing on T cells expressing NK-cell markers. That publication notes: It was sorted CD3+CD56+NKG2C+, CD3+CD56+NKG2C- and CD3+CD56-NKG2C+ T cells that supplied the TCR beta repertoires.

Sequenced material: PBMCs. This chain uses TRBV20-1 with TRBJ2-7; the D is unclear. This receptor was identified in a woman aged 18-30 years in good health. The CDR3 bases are TGCAGTGCCGCTACTGTGGACTCCTACGAGCAGTACTTC. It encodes CSAATVDSYEQYF.